The subject of this entry is one TCR beta chain. No antigen is known for it. Resections that were taken during corrective heart surgery supplied the thymus tissue. Those donating were healthy Finnish infants in corrective surgery for congenital heart defects. Clones were sequenced by immunoSEQ multiplex PCR, and TCRdb holds only the in-frame ones, with some missing. The sample lists some 78,000 clones; nearly 98% were seen once. The sample is drawn from a study of human thymus T cells. Whole-study findings and limits: Within thymic and blood repertoires, V and J gene usage appeared to be biased. Unrelated individuals were reported by related research to share highly overlapping thymic repertoires.

This CDR3 region has 13 residues. Trimming took 0 bases from V and 1 from J, leaving 3 bases between them. Germline V gives CDR1 SGHVT, CDR2 SQSDAQ. This chain links TRBV7-4 with TRBJ1-1; no definite D call. The clonotype originates from a boy younger than two with a congenital heart defect but otherwise immunologically healthy. Input material: thymus tissue. The CDR3 loop is CASSLAGNTEAFF. The CDR3 nucleotides read TGTGCCAGCAGCTTAGCCGGGAACACTGAAGCTTTCTTT. Supplemented by reference TRBV7-4 and TRBJ1-1, the full variable domain reads GAGVSQSPRYKVAKRGRDVALRCDSISGHVTLYWYRQTLGQGSEVLTYSQSDAQRDKSGRPSGRFSAERPERSVSTLKIQRTEQGDSAVYLCASSLAGNTEAFFGQGTRLTVV.